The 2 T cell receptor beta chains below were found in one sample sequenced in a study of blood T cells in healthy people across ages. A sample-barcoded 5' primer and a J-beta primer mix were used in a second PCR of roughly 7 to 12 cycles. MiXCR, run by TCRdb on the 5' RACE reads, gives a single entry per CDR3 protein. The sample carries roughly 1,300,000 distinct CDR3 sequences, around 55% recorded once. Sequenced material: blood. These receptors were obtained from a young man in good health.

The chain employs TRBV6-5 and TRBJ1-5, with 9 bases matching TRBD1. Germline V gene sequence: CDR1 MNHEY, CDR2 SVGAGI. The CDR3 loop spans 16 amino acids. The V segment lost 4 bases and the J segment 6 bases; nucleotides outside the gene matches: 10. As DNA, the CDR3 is TGTGCCAGCAGTTCCTATACAGGGGGCGCCGTTCAGCCCCAGCATTTT. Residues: CASSSYTGGAVQPQHF.

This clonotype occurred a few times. The DNA of the CDR3 is TGTGCCAGCAGTAGGGACAGGGTTAACTCTGGGGCCAACGTCCTGACTTTC. As protein: CASSRDRVNSGANVLTF. The chain combines TRBV2 with TRBJ2-6, with 9 bases matching TRBD1. With 5 bases clipped from V and 0 bases from J, the junction kept 5 bases outside the gene matches. Germline values: CDR1 SNHLY, CDR2 FYNNEI. The CDR3 sequence is 17 residues long.